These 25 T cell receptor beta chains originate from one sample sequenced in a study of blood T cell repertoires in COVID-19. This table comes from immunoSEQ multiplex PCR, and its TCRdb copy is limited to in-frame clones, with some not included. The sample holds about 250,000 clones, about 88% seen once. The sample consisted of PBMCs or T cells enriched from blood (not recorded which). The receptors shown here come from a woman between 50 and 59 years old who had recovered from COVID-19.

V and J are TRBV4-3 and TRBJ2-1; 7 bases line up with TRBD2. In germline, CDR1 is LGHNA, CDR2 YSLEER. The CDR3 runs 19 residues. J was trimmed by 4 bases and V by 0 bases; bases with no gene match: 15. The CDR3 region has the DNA TGCGCCAGCAGCCAAGATCCACCCCTTTCAGCGGGAAAATACAATGAGCAGTTCTTC. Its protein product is CASSQDPPLSAGKYNEQFF.

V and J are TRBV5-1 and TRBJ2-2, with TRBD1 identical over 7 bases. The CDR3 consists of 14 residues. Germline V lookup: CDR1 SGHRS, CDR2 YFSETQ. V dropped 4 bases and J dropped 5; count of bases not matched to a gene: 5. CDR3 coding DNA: TGCGCCAGCAGCGTCACAGGGGATACCGGGGAGCTGTTTTTT. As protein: CASSVTGDTGELFF.

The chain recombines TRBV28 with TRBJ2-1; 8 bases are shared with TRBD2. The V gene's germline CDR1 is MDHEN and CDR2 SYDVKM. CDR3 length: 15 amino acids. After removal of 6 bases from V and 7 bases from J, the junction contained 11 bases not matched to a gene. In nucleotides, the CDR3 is TGTGCCAGCAGCTTACCGGCTAGCGGGCGGAATGAGCAGTTCTTC. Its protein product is CASSLPASGRNEQFF.

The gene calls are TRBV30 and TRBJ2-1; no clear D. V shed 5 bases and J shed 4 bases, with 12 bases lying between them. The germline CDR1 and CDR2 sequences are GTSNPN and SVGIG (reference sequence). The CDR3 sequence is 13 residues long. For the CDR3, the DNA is TGTGCCTGGTCGTCGACACCTTACAATGAGCAGTTCTTC. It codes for CAWSSTPYNEQFF.

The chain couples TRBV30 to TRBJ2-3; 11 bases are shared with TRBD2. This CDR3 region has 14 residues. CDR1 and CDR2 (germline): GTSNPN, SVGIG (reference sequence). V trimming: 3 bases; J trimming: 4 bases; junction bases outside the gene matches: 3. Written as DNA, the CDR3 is TGTGCCTGGAGGGGGACTAGCGGCGCAGATACGCAGTATTTT. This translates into CAWRGTSGADTQYF. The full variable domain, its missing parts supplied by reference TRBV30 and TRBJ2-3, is SQTIHQWPATLVQPVGSPLSLECTVEGTSNPNLYWYRQAAGRGLQLLFYSVGIGQISSEVPQNLSASRPQDRQFILSSKKLLLSDSGFYLCAWRGTSGADTQYFGPGTRLTVL.

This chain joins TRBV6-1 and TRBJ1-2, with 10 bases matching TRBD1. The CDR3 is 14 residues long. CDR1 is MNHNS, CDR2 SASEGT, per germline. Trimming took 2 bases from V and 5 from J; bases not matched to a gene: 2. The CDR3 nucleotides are TGTGCCAGCAGTGAAAGGACAGGGGGATATGGCTACACCTTC. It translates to CASSERTGGYGYTF.

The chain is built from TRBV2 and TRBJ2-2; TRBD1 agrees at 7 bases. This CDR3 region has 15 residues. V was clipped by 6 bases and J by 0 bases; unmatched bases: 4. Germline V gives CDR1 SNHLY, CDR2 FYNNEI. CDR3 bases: TGTGCCAGCAGGGACAGGCCTACGAACACCGGGGAGCTGTTTTTT. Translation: CASRDRPTNTGELFF.

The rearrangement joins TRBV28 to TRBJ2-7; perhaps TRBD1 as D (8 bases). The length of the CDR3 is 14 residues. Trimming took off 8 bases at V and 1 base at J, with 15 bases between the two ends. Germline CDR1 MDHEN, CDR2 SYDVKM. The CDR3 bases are TGTGCCAGCCGTACAGGGGGGGCATCCTACGAGCAGTACTTC. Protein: CASRTGGASYEQYF. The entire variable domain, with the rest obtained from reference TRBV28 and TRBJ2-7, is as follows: DVKVTQSSRYLVKRTGEKVFLECVQDMDHENMFWYRQDPGLGLRLIYFSYDVKMKEKGDIPEGYSVSREKKERFSLILESASTNQTSMYLCASRTGGASYEQYFGPGTRLTVT.

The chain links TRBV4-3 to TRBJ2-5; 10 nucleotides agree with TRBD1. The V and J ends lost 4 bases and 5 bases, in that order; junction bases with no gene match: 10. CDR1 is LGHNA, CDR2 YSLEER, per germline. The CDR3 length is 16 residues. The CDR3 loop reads CASSLDWGQGIETQYF. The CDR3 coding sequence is TGCGCCAGCAGCCTAGACTGGGGACAGGGGATTGAGACCCAGTACTTC.

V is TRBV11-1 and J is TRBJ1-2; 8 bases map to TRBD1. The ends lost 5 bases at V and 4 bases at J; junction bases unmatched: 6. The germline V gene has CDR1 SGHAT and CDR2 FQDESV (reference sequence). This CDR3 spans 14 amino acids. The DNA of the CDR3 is TGTGCCAGCAGCCGGGACAGGACACGCTATGGCTACACCTTC. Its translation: CASSRDRTRYGYTF.

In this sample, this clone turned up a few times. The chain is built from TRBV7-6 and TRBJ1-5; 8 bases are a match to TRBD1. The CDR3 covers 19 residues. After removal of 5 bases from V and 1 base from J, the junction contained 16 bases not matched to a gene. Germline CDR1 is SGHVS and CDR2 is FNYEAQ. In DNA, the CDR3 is TGTGCCAGCAGCCTTACCCCCACCGGGACAGGAGCCAGCAATCAGCCCCAGCATTTT. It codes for CASSLTPTGTGASNQPQHF.

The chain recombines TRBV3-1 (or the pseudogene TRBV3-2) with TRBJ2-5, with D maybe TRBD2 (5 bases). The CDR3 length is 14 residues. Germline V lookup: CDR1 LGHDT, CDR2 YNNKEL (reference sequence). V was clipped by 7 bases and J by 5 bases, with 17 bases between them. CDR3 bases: TGTGCCAGCATGGGTGATATAGGCGGGGAGACCCAGTACTTC. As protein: CASMGDIGGETQYF.

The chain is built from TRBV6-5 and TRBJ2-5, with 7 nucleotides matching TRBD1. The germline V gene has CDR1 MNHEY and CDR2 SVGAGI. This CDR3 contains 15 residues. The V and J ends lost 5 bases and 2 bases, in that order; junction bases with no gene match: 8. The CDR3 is CASSLNRDRQETQYF. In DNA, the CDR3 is TGTGCCAGCAGTCTCAACCGGGACAGACAAGAGACCCAGTACTTC.

The CDR3 sequence: CASSQGRQPIYGYTF. The CDR3 DNA is TGTGCCAGCAGCCAAGGAAGACAGCCAATATATGGCTACACCTTC. This rearrangement joins TRBV3-1 (or the pseudogene TRBV3-2) to TRBJ1-2, with D possibly TRBD1 on 5 matching bases. Looked up from germline, CDR1 is LGHDT and CDR2 is YNNKEL (reference sequence). There are 15 residues in the CDR3. V was pared by 1 base and J by 5 bases, with 14 bases between.

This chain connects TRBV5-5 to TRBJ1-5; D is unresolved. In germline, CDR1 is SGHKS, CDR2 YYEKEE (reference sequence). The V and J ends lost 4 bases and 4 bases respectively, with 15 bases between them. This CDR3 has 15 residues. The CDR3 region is CASSPGLDTNQPQHF. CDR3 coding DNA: TGTGCCAGCAGCCCCGGGTTGGATACAAATCAGCCCCAGCATTTT.

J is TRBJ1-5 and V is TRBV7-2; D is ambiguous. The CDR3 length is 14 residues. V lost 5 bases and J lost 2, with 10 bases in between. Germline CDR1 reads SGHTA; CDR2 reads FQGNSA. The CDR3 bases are TGTGCCAGCAGCCCCACCTATGGCAATCAGCCCCAGCATTTT. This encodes CASSPTYGNQPQHF.

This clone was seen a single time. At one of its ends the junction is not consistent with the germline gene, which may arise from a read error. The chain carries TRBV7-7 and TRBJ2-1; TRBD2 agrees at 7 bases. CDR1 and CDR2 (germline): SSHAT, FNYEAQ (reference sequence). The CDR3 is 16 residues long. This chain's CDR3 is CASSLAPGGSSNEQFF. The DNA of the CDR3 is TGTGCTAGCAGCTTAGCGCCGGGCGGGAGCTCGAATGAGCAGTTCTTC.

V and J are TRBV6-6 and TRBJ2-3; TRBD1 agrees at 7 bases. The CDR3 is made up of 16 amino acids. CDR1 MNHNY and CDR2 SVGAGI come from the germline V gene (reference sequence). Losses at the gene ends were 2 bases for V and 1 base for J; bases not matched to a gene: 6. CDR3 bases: TGTGCCAGCAGTTACGGGGCCACAGGGGGCACAGATACGCAGTATTTT. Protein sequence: CASSYGATGGTDTQYF.

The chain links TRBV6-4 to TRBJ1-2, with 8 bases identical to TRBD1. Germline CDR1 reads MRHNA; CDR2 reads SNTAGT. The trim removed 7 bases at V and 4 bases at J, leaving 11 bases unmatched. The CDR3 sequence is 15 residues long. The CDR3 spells CASNPRAGGFYGYTF. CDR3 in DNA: TGTGCCAGCAACCCCAGGGCAGGGGGCTTCTATGGCTACACCTTC.

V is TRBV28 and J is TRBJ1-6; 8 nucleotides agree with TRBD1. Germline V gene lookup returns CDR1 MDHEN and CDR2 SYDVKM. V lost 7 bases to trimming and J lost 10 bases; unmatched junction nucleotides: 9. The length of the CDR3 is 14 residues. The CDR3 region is CASNTLRGQSPLHF. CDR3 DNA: TGTGCCAGCAATACACTCAGGGGGCAGTCACCCCTCCACTTT.

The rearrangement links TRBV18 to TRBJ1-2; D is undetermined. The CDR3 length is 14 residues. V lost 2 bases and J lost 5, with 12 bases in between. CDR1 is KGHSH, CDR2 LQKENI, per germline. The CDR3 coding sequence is TGTGCCAGCTCACCATGGTCCACGGGATATGGCTACACCTTC. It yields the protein CASSPWSTGYGYTF.

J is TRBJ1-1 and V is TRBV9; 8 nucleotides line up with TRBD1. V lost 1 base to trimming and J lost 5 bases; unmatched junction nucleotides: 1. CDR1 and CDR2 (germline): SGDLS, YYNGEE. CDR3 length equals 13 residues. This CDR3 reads CASSVRTGTEAFF. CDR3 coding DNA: TGTGCCAGCAGCGTACGGACAGGGACTGAAGCTTTCTTT.

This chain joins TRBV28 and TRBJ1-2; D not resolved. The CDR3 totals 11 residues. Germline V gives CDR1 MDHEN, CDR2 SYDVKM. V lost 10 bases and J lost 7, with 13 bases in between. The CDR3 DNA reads TGTGCCACCCGGACTTGGCGTGGCTACACCTTC. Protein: CATRTWRGYTF.

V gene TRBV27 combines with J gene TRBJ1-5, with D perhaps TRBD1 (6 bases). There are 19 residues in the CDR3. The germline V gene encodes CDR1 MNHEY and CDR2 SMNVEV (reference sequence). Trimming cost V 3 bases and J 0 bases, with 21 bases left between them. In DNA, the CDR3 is TGTGCCAGCAGTTTTAAGTACCCCCCCCGGACAGATAGCAATCAGCCCCAGCATTTT. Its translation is CASSFKYPPRTDSNQPQHF.

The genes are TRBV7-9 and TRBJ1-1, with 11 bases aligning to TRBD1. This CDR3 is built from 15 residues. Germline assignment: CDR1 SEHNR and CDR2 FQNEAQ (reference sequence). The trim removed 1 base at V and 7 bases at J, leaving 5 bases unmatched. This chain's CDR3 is CASSLGTGGADEAFF. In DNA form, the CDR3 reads TGTGCCAGCAGCTTAGGGACAGGGGGCGCAGATGAAGCTTTCTTT.